Given below is one T cell receptor (beta chain) in context. What it binds is not known. The study left out patients who had uncontrolled infection, other autoimmune disease, pregnancy or lactation. The authors obtained PBMCs from roughly 10 ml of fresh peripheral blood. The investigators amplified TCR beta CDR3 regions from RNA transcripts. RT-PCR in the first round (using the HTBI primer set) targeted the TCR CDR3. TCRdb ran MiXCR on the multiplex PCR reads and lists one entry per CDR3 protein. The data hold 200,000 to 300,000 distinct CDR3 sequences, with 24% observed a single time. The source of the sample is a study of T cells in Graves' hyperthyroidism and ophthalmopathy. Study-wide background: Peripheral blood samples were taken at initial diagnosis, prior to any treatment.

With V trimmed by 5 bases and J by 0 bases, 14 bases remained unmatched. This CDR3 region has 18 residues. CDR1 SGHAT and CDR2 FQDESV come from the germline V gene (reference sequence). Study observations and caveats: Most clonotypes expanded in the thyroid (above 0.001) were also present in blood.

The chain combines TRBV11-1 with TRBJ2-7; 9 bases are shared with TRBD2. The sample was blood. The receptor comes from a woman in her thirties or forties with Graves' ophthalmopathy. The CDR3 reads CASSGSSSGNTFSYEQYF. Here the CDR3 DNA reads TGTGCCAGCAGCGGGTCGTCTAGCGGGAATACTTTCTCCTACGAGCAGTACTTC.